Listed here are 29 T cell receptor beta chains from one sample, sequenced in a study of cytomegalovirus exposure and HLA in healthy donors. The PCR employed 60 Vbeta primers together with 13 Jbeta primers. Sequenced by immunoSEQ multiplex PCR; TCRdb stores in-frame clones only, minus some. The repertoire holds 150,000 to 180,000 clones, with around 68% as singletons. Specimen: PBMCs. The receptors stem from a man aged 30 to 45 in good health and CMV-seronegative.

The chain carries TRBV30 and TRBJ1-2; TRBD1 might be the D (6 bases). Germline V gene lookup returns CDR1 GTSNPN and CDR2 SVGIG (reference sequence). Trimming cost V 0 bases and J 3 bases, with 11 bases left between them. CDR3 length equals 14 residues. The CDR3 protein is CAWSVRQADYGYTF. As DNA, the CDR3 is TGTGCCTGGAGTGTACGACAGGCGGACTATGGCTACACCTTC. The full variable domain, in which reference TRBV30 and TRBJ1-2 provide the parts outside the CDR3, is SQTIHQWPATLVQPVGSPLSLECTVEGTSNPNLYWYRQAAGRGLQLLFYSVGIGQISSEVPQNLSASRPQDRQFILSSKKLLLSDSGFYLCAWSVRQADYGYTFGSGTRLTVV.

This chain uses TRBV19 with TRBJ2-2; the match to TRBD1 covers 8 bases. J was trimmed by 6 bases and V by 3 bases; bases with no gene match: 3. Per the germline V gene, CDR1 is LNHDA and CDR2 is SQIVND (reference sequence). The CDR3 totals 14 residues. The CDR3 bases are TGTGCCAGTAGTATTCAGGGGGCGGCCGGGGAGCTGTTTTTT. Amino acid sequence: CASSIQGAAGELFF. The variable domain in full, with the rest retrieved from reference TRBV19 and TRBJ2-2, is DGGITQSPKYLFRKEGQNVTLSCEQNLNHDAMYWYRQDPGQGLRLIYYSQIVNDFQKGDIAEGYSVSREKKESFPLTVTSAQKNPTAFYLCASSIQGAAGELFFGEGSRLTVL.

The chain couples TRBV4-1 to TRBJ2-2, with 9 bases that match TRBD1. CDR3 length equals 16 residues. Germline values: CDR1 MGHRA, CDR2 YSYEKL. The V gene end was trimmed by 0 bases and the J gene end by 5 bases; junction bases not matched to a gene: 4. The CDR3 DNA reads TGCGCCAGCAGCCAAGATGGGGGGACAGGGACCGGGGAGCTGTTTTTT. Residues: CASSQDGGTGTGELFF.

The genes are TRBV7-3 and TRBJ2-1; 7 nucleotides line up with TRBD1. The germline V gene has CDR1 SGHTA and CDR2 FQGTGA. The trim removed 5 bases at V and 3 bases at J, leaving 4 bases unmatched. The CDR3 totals 14 residues. The CDR3, as DNA: TGTGCCAGCAGCCGGGGACAGAGCTACAATGAGCAGTTCTTC. This codes for CASSRGQSYNEQFF.

This chain links TRBV29-1 with TRBJ1-1; 8 positions agree with TRBD1. Germline CDR1 and CDR2: SQVTM and ANQGSEA. This CDR3 is 13 amino acids long. J lost 1 base, V lost 6 bases, and 4 bases had no gene match. CDR3 protein: CSVEGQENTEAFF. Written as DNA, the CDR3 is TGCAGCGTAGAGGGACAGGAGAACACTGAAGCTTTCTTT.

This clone has just a few counts. The V and J genes are TRBV6-6 and TRBJ1-1; the match to TRBD1 covers 10 bases. Germline-derived CDR1 and CDR2 are MNHNY and SVGAGI (reference sequence). Trimming removed 4 bases from V and 5 bases from J; junction bases left unmatched: 7. The CDR3 contains 15 residues. This CDR3 is CASSFPGQGRTEAFF. CDR3 coding DNA: TGTGCCAGCAGTTTTCCGGGACAGGGGAGGACTGAAGCTTTCTTT.

The rearrangement joins TRBV27 to TRBJ2-5; tentatively, D is TRBD1 (6 bases). Deletions cut 1 base from V and 5 bases from J, with 11 bases between. Germline lookup yields CDR1 MNHEY and CDR2 SMNVEV (reference sequence). The CDR3 loop spans 14 amino acids. CDR3 protein: CASSLLAQGETQYF. The CDR3 region has the DNA TGTGCCAGCAGTTTATTGGCCCAGGGGGAGACCCAGTACTTC.

Here the CDR3 DNA reads TGTGCCAGCAGCTCGGACAGGATAACTGGGGCCAACGTCCTGACTTTC. Residues: CASSSDRITGANVLTF. J is TRBJ2-6 and V is TRBV5-6; 7 nucleotides line up with TRBD1. The germline V gene encodes CDR1 SGHDT and CDR2 YYEEEE. The length of the CDR3 is 16 residues. The V segment lost 3 bases and the J segment 2 bases; nucleotides outside the gene matches: 5. Full variable domain (rest looked up from reference TRBV5-6 and TRBJ2-6): DAGVTQSPTHLIKTRGQQVTLRCSPKSGHDTVSWYQQALGQGPQFIFQYYEEEERQRGNFPDRFSGHQFPNYSSELNVNALLLGDSALYLCASSSDRITGANVLTFGAGSRLTVL.

J is TRBJ2-1 and V is TRBV12-2; the table's D call, TRBD2, has no DNA check behind it. TRBV12-2 is deemed a pseudogene. The length of the CDR3 is 16 residues. CDR3 nucleotide sequence: TGTGCAAGTCGCTTTGGGCGGGGCGGATCCTACAATGAGCAGTTCTTC. This translates into CASRFGRGGSYNEQFF.

This clone was observed a few times. The V gene is TRBV10-3, the J gene TRBJ2-7, with 9 bases aligning to TRBD2. The junction had 10 bases not matched to a gene; V was cut back by 10 bases and J by 3 bases. The CDR3 is made up of 14 amino acids. Per the germline V gene, CDR1 is ENHRY and CDR2 is SYGVKD. CDR3 sequence reads: CATRLAAQLYEQYF. CDR3 sequence (DNA): TGTGCCACGAGACTAGCGGCACAACTCTACGAGCAGTACTTC.

The rearrangement links TRBV18 to TRBJ1-5; 7 nucleotides align to TRBD1. The germline V gene has CDR1 KGHSH and CDR2 LQKENI. CDR3 size: 16 residues. The V segment lost 3 bases and the J segment 4 bases; nucleotides outside the gene matches: 9. As DNA, the CDR3 is TGTGCCAGCTCACCTCGTCGACAGGGAGCGAATCAGCCCCAGCATTTT. Translation: CASSPRRQGANQPQHF.

The gene calls are TRBV5-1 and TRBJ2-3; 11 nucleotides match TRBD2. The junction had 6 bases not matched to a gene; V was cut back by 0 bases and J by 6 bases. There are 16 residues in the CDR3. Germline V gives CDR1 SGHRS, CDR2 YFSETQ. CDR3 protein: CASSLVLAGGPDTQYF. The CDR3 DNA follows: TGCGCCAGCAGCTTGGTGTTAGCGGGGGGGCCGGATACGCAGTATTTT.

The chain couples TRBV10-2 to TRBJ2-7; weak D call: TRBD1 (6 bases). The CDR3 sequence is 13 residues long. Trimming shortened V by 2 bases and J by 7 bases, and 12 bases separated the two germline ends. Germline V gene sequence: CDR1 WSHSY, CDR2 SAAADI. CDR3 residues: CASSEEVRGEQYF. The CDR3 nucleotides are TGCGCCAGCAGTGAGGAGGTTAGGGGGGAGCAGTACTTC.

CDR3 sequence reads: CASSRPGTDYGYTF. The CDR3 nucleotides read TGTGCCAGCAGTCGACCGGGGACAGACTATGGCTACACCTTC. This rearrangement joins TRBV7-9 to TRBJ1-2; 7 bases map to TRBD1. V shed 6 bases, J shed 3 bases, and the junction held 7 bases outside the gene matches. This CDR3 contains 14 residues. In germline, CDR1 is SEHNR, CDR2 FQNEAQ (reference sequence).

On this clone: In the same sample, other DNA sequences code for this CDR3. The chain recombines TRBV30 with TRBJ1-6; tentatively, D is TRBD1 (5 bases). V lost 7 bases, J lost 7 bases, and 14 bases lay in between. CDR1 is GTSNPN, CDR2 SVGIG, per germline (reference sequence). The CDR3 sequence is 13 residues long. The CDR3 DNA sequence: TGTGCCTCGAACTCAGGGCAGAATTCACCCCTCCACTTT. Protein sequence: CASNSGQNSPLHF.

The chain is built from TRBV4-2 and TRBJ2-2; TRBD2 aligns across 7 bases. Germline V CDR1 and CDR2: LGHNA, YNFKEQ. The V segment lost 2 bases and the J segment 2 bases; nucleotides outside the gene matches: 11. This CDR3 contains 18 residues. The CDR3 reads CASSQLPYGGGNTGELFF. In nucleotides, the CDR3 is TGTGCCAGCAGCCAACTCCCTTATGGGGGGGGAAACACCGGGGAGCTGTTTTTT.

The rearrangement uses TRBV19 and TRBJ2-1; TRBD1 agrees at 9 bases. The CDR3 sequence is 13 residues long. Germline V gives CDR1 LNHDA, CDR2 SQIVND (reference sequence). The ends lost 3 bases at V and 6 bases at J; junction bases unmatched: 0. CDR3 loop: CASSMGQGNEQFF. The CDR3, as DNA: TGTGCCAGTAGTATGGGACAGGGCAATGAGCAGTTCTTC.

The chain links TRBV7-9 to TRBJ1-2; 12 bases line up with TRBD1. With V trimmed by 2 bases and J by 7 bases, 11 bases remained unmatched. The CDR3 runs 17 residues. Looked up from germline, CDR1 is SEHNR and CDR2 is FQNEAQ (reference sequence). The CDR3 is CASSLQGQGATLGGYTF. CDR3 DNA sequence: TGTGCCAGCAGCTTACAGGGACAGGGGGCGACGTTAGGTGGCTACACCTTC.

The chain joins TRBV6-5 to TRBJ1-3; no definite D call. This CDR3 spans 14 amino acids. The germline CDR1 and CDR2 sequences are MNHEY and SVGAGI. Trimming cost V 5 bases and J 0 bases, with 8 bases left between them. The DNA for the CDR3 is TGTGCCAGCAGTCCCAGTTTCTCTGGAAACACCATATATTTT. Residues: CASSPSFSGNTIYF.

This chain links TRBV9 with TRBJ2-1; 12 bases are a match to TRBD2. Trimming removed 0 bases from V and 3 bases from J; junction bases left unmatched: 4. CDR1 and CDR2 from the germline V gene are SGDLS and YYNGEE. This CDR3 region has 17 residues. The CDR3 sequence is CASSVVSSGGVYNEQFF. CDR3 sequence (DNA): TGTGCCAGCAGCGTAGTGTCTAGCGGGGGGGTCTACAATGAGCAGTTCTTC.

With regard to this clone: An end of the junction does not agree with germline; a read error may underlie this. J is TRBJ1-2 and V is TRBV7-2; 10 bases are shared with TRBD1. Germline CDR1 and CDR2: SGHTA and FQGNSA. This CDR3 region has 16 residues. CDR3 residues: CASSLLGTGVDYGYPF. CDR3 bases: TGTGCCAGCAGCTTATTGGGGACAGGGGTGGACTATGGCTACCCCTTC.

The chain couples TRBV28 to TRBJ1-2; D remains unclear. CDR1 is MDHEN and CDR2 is SYDVKM in the germline V gene. The V and J ends lost 2 bases and 7 bases respectively, with 11 bases between them. This CDR3 is built from 13 residues. DNA of the CDR3: TGTGCCAGCAGTTTAGCCGGGGTCGGTGGCTACACCTTC. It yields the protein CASSLAGVGGYTF.

V usage is TRBV19 and J usage is TRBJ1-1; no clear D gene. The V gene lost 3 bases and the J gene lost 4 bases, with 15 bases spanning the gap. CDR3 length: 15 amino acids. The germline CDR1 and CDR2 sequences are LNHDA and SQIVND (reference sequence). CDR3 sequence: CASSIRRGMVTEAFF. The CDR3 DNA is TGTGCCAGTAGTATTAGACGGGGAATGGTCACTGAAGCTTTCTTT.

The V call is TRBV5-4, the J call TRBJ2-2, with 10 nucleotides matching TRBD1. The germline V gene has CDR1 SGHNT and CDR2 YYREEE (reference sequence). V was clipped by 4 bases and J by 5 bases; unmatched bases: 8. This CDR3 has 16 amino acids. The CDR3 DNA follows: TGTGCCAGCAGCCACGCGGGGACAGGGGAAACCGGGGAGCTGTTTTTT. It encodes CASSHAGTGETGELFF. The complete variable domain, with remaining parts taken from reference TRBV5-4 and TRBJ2-2, reads ETGVTQSPTHLIKTRGQQVTLRCSSQSGHNTVSWYQQALGQGPQFIFQYYREEENGRGNFPPRFSGLQFPNYSSELNVNALELDDSALYLCASSHAGTGETGELFFGEGSRLTVL.

The rearrangement joins TRBV5-6 to TRBJ1-1, with a tentative D call TRBD1 (6 bases). Germline V gene sequence: CDR1 SGHDT, CDR2 YYEEEE. This CDR3 has 17 residues. V lost 2 bases and J 0 bases, leaving 17 bases between the germline ends. The DNA for the CDR3 is TGTGCCAGCAGCTTAAACACAGGACAGTTGCTGAACACTGAAGCTTTCTTT. It encodes CASSLNTGQLLNTEAFF.

CDR3: CSVGEGAGDTQYF. CDR3 bases: TGCAGCGTTGGTGAGGGGGCCGGAGATACGCAGTATTTT. J is TRBJ2-3 and V is TRBV29-1; 7 bases map to TRBD1. CDR1 and CDR2 (germline): SQVTM, ANQGSEA. The CDR3 consists of 13 residues. V gave up 4 bases and J gave up 5 bases; unmatched junction bases: 6.

The genes are TRBV19 and TRBJ2-4; tentative D call: TRBD1 (7 bases). This CDR3 contains 15 residues. Trimming shortened V by 2 bases and J by 4 bases, and 12 bases separated the two germline ends. Germline V lookup: CDR1 LNHDA, CDR2 SQIVND (reference sequence). Here the CDR3 reads CASSIWAGGKNIQYF. The CDR3 nucleotides read TGTGCCAGTAGTATATGGGCAGGGGGGAAAAACATTCAGTACTTC.

This clone appeared a single time. The chain is built from TRBV6-1 and TRBJ2-5; tentative D call: TRBD1 (5 bases). Trimming removed 4 bases from V and 2 bases from J, with 14 bases in between. In germline, CDR1 is MNHNS, CDR2 SASEGT. This CDR3 is built from 15 residues. The DNA of the CDR3 is TGTGCCAGCAGTGGAATGGCAGGACAACAAGAGACCCAGTACTTC. Translated: CASSGMAGQQETQYF.

This chain joins TRBV19 and TRBJ2-1, with 10 bases matching TRBD1. The germline CDR1 and CDR2 sequences are LNHDA and SQIVND (reference sequence). The CDR3 length is 14 residues. The V gene end was trimmed by 7 bases and the J gene end by 4 bases; junction bases not matched to a gene: 4. CDR3 nucleotide sequence: TGTGCCAGTACTCGGACAGGGGGGTACAATGAGCAGTTCTTC. It specifies CASTRTGGYNEQFF.